This T cell receptor beta chain is drawn from a study of T-cell reconstitution after alpha-beta-depleted transplantation in children. A library of TCRbeta sequences, prepared with unique molecular identifiers, was generated. One entry per CDR3 protein results from TCRdb running MiXCR on the PCR reads. The table records some 180,000 distinct CDR3 sequences, 6.6% of them present only once. This clonotype was counted at least ten times. Antigen specificity is unknown. The CDR3 runs to 14 residues. Trimming cost V 5 bases and J 1 base, with 12 bases left between them. Per the germline V gene, CDR1 is SGHAT and CDR2 is FQNNGV. Findings and limits, study-wide: T cells produced anew were the main source of T-cell counts and diversity one year after transplant. Reports say that about two months after transplant, the alpha-beta T cells came out of several hundred graft clones that had expanded. Day-60 TCRbeta diversity that was high in some patients was derived from surviving recipient T cells and thymic progenitors.

The chain recombines TRBV11-2 with TRBJ2-7, with a tentative D call TRBD2 (6 bases). The sequenced sample was PBMCs, obtained before TCRalphabeta/CD19-depleted stem cell transplant. This clonotype was obtained from a boy between 2 and 10 years old with acute lymphoblastic leukemia, due to receive a stem cell transplant. CDR3 amino acids: CASSTGVSSYEQYF. Written as DNA, the CDR3 is TGTGCCAGCAGCACGGGAGTATCTTCCTACGAGCAGTACTTC.